The source of this T cell receptor (beta chain) is a study of CXCR3-negative and CXCR3-positive naive CD8 T cells (dated by TCRdb to the late 2010s). About the study as a whole: In total, about 135 million TRB reads were obtained, corresponding to roughly 1.5 +/- 0.3 million reads per library. Diversity and physicochemical repertoire analyses covered 11 donors pooled from two independent experiments. For the TRBV-TRBJ cluster analysis, the naive subsets came from 5 donors, while the memory cells came from 3 donors.

The CDR3 sequence holds 15 residues, the cysteine and phenylalanine included. No DNA has been recorded. CDR1 and CDR2 were assigned from the germline V gene (reference sequence) as LGHDT and YNNKEL. General conclusions and limits of the study: CXCR3 expression partially decreased after cryopreservation, so most assays used freshly isolated PBMCs. Naive CXCR3-negative and CXCR3-positive cells from the same donor showed similar TRBV-TRBJ usage, whereas memory cells showed distinct patterns. TRB CDR3s from CXCR3-positive naive cells showed higher hydrophobicity (lower Kidera factor 4), lower energy, and higher strength and volume indices than CXCR3-negative naive cells. Because surface CD5, which is linked to self-reactivity in mice, was comparable between the naive subsets, TCR interaction strength was also inferred from the physicochemical properties of TRB CDR3s. Repertoire diversity was comparably high in both naive subsets but much lower in memory CD8+ T cells.

Each CD8+ T cell subset was flow-sorted in triplicate, and a few hundred thousand cells per subset were placed directly into RLT lysis buffer. To keep memory contaminants out, a stringent definition of naive CD8+ T cells was applied: CD45RO-CCR7+CD27+CD95-. Standard density gradient centrifugation was used to isolate peripheral blood mononuclear cells from buffy coats. Naive CXCR3-negative and CXCR3-positive CD8+ T cells were flow-sorted on a FACSAria III. An RNeasy Mini Kit was used to extract total RNA from the sorted cells. The reads were generated on a NextSeq 550. The Human TCR Profiling Kit (MiLaboratory) was used to prepare UMI-labeled 5' RACE TRB cDNA libraries. The full amount of extracted RNA was used for cDNA synthesis, and the full amount of resulting cDNA was used for PCR amplification. The libraries were made side by side, with each library going through the same number of PCR cycles. The authors processed their data as follows. MIGEC and MiXCR extracted about 50,000 +/- 10,000 unique UMI-labeled TRB cDNA molecules per library, requiring at least two reads per UMI. Each library averaged roughly 36,000 +/- 9,600 functional in-frame TRB CDR3 nucleotide clonotypes without stop codons. Diversity metrics, including normalized Shannon-Wiener and Chao1, were computed in VDJtools after downsampling to 5000 UMI-labeled TRB molecules per sample. VDJtools computed clonotype-size-weighted physicochemical properties of the central five CDR3 residues: interaction energy, strength, volume and Kidera factor 4. TCRdb reanalyzed the reads, keeping one entry per CDR3 protein sequence and omitting DNA. The V and J calls were not made by the authors but by TCRdb's processing. This sample's table has entries for several thousand distinct CDR3 sequences. Together, the top ten hold 2% to 2.5% of the sample.

No count is logged; frequency rates this clonotype as medium-sized (0.01 to 0.1%). Its antigen remains undetermined. The chain links TRBV3-1 with TRBJ1-2; without DNA, the TCRdb call of TRBD1 cannot be checked. The source material was naive CXCR3- CD8+ T cells from blood. What this sample's cell subset or site label stands for: CD45RO-CCR7+CD27+CD95- naive CD8+ T cells lacking CXCR3 (TNR3-). This receptor was identified in a human donor in good health. Some clones in this sample may be carry-over from other donors' samples. The CDR3 protein sequence reads: CASSQLREGDYGYTF.